This entry is about one T cell receptor beta chain. Its matching antigen is unknown. This entry comes from a study of cytomegalovirus exposure and HLA in healthy donors. Study-wide context: Earlier, approximately 190 million T cells were analyzed, and some 120 million unique TCR beta sequences were found among them. General study findings and limits: Highest at DRB1 and lowest at HLA-C, TCR association rates differed among HLA loci in a later analysis. When analyzed later, a missense DCLRE1C variant was found to be linked to TCR beta V- and J-gene trimming.

Researchers ran the PCR with 60 Vbeta and 13 Jbeta primers. The protocol was immunoSEQ multiplex PCR, while the TCRdb copy is restricted to in-frame clones and leaves out a portion. The data show some 200,000 clones, and the top ten clones hold 6.5%. The V and J ends lost 0 bases and 0 bases, in that order; junction bases with no gene match: 10. Germline loops: CDR1 GTSNPN, CDR2 SVGIG (reference sequence). The CDR3 is 17 residues long. V gene TRBV30 combines with J gene TRBJ2-5; 7 positions agree with TRBD1. The clonotype comes from a young man in good health and CMV-seronegative. The material sequenced was PBMCs. The CDR3 sequence: CAWSVVTGINYQETQYF. As DNA, the CDR3 is TGTGCCTGGAGTGTAGTGACAGGGATTAACTACCAAGAGACCCAGTACTTC. Supplemented by reference TRBV30 and TRBJ2-5, the full variable domain reads SQTIHQWPATLVQPVGSPLSLECTVEGTSNPNLYWYRQAAGRGLQLLFYSVGIGQISSEVPQNLSASRPQDRQFILSSKKLLLSDSGFYLCAWSVVTGINYQETQYFGPGTRLLVL.